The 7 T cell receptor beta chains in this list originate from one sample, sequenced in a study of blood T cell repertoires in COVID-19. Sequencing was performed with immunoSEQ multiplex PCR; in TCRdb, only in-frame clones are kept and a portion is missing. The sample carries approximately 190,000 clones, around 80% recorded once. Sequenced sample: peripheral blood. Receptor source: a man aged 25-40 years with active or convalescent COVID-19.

CDR3 loop: CASSYGPEGAKVEKLFF. The CDR3 region has the DNA TGTGCCAGCAGCTACGGCCCTGAGGGGGCGAAGGTTGAAAAACTGTTTTTT. J is TRBJ1-4 and V is TRBV9; TRBD1 agrees at 7 bases. Losses at the gene ends were 4 bases for V and 7 bases for J; bases not matched to a gene: 16. Germline V gene lookup returns CDR1 SGDLS and CDR2 YYNGEE. This CDR3 region has 17 residues.

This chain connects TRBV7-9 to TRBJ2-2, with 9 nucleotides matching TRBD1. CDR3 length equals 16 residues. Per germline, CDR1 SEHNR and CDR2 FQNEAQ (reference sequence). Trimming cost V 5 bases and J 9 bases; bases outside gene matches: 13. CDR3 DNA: TGTGCCAGCAGCCCTGGGGGGGGACAGGGTCACCGGGAGCTGTTTTTT. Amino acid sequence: CASSPGGGQGHRELFF.

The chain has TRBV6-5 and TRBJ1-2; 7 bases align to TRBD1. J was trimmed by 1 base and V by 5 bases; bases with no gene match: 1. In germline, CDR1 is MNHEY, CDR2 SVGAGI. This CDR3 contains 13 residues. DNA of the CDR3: TGTGCCAGCAGTCAGGGGGTTAACTATGGCTACACCTTC. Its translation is CASSQGVNYGYTF.

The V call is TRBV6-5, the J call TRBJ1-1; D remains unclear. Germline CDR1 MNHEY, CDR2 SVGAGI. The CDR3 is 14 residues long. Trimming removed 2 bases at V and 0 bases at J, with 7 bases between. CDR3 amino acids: CASSYLGVNTEAFF. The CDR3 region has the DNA TGTGCCAGCAGTTACCTCGGGGTGAACACTGAAGCTTTCTTT.

The CDR3 loop reads CASSRVNNSPLHF. The CDR3 region has the DNA TGTGCCAGCAGTCGGGTCAATAATTCACCCCTCCACTTT. This chain uses TRBV6-5 with TRBJ1-6, with D hard to call. This CDR3 comprises 13 residues. The V gene lost 5 bases and the J gene lost 5 bases, with 7 bases spanning the gap. Germline V gene lookup returns CDR1 MNHEY and CDR2 SVGAGI.

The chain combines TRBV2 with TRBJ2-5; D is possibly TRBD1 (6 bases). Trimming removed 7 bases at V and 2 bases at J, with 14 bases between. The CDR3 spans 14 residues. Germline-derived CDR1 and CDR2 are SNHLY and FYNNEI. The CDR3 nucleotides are TGTGCCAGCAAACCTGCAGGGGAACAAGAGACCCAGTACTTC. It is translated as CASKPAGEQETQYF.

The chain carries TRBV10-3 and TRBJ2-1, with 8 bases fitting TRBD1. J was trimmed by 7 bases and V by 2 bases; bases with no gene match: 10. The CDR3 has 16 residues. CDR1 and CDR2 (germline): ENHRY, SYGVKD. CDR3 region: CAISEPGTGQDNEQFF. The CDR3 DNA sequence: TGTGCCATCAGTGAGCCAGGAACGGGACAGGATAATGAGCAGTTCTTC.